This TCR beta chain was captured in a study of blood T cell repertoires in COVID-19. Whole-study context: COVID-19 samples from acute and convalescent phases originated in the United States, Italy and Spain. Sample material is recorded as cDNA or gDNA derived from T cells, B-cell-depleted T cells, or PBMCs.

Authors' processing steps: Estimates of nucleated cell counts were drawn from the amplification of reference gene primers. Some clones are missing from TCRdb's copy, which holds only in-frame ones; the method was immunoSEQ multiplex PCR. From that table come the V and J calls and clone size; the DNA was used to work out D and trimming. The sample holds 300,000 to 400,000 clones, almost 85% seen once. Germline V lookup: CDR1 SQVTM, CDR2 ANQGSEA. CDR3 size: 13 residues. With 5 bases clipped from V and 8 bases from J, the junction kept 11 bases outside the gene matches. Sequencing input: peripheral blood. The genes are TRBV29-1 and TRBJ1-2; TRBD1 matches at 7 bases. This sequence was found in a human donor in a cohort sampled during active COVID-19. The CDR3 spells CSVLGQPERGYTF. The CDR3 DNA sequence: TGCAGCGTTTTGGGACAGCCTGAACGGGGCTACACCTTC. The whole variable domain, filled in from reference TRBV29-1 and TRBJ1-2, reads SAVISQKPSRDICQRGTSLTIQCQVDSQVTMMFWYRQQPGQSLTLIATANQGSEATYESGFVIDKFPISRPNLTFSTLTVSNMSPEDSSIYLCSVLGQPERGYTFGSGTRLTVV.